A single sample is the source of the 30 T cell receptor beta chains below, sequenced in a study of blood T cell repertoires in COVID-19. Generated by immunoSEQ multiplex PCR, the TCRdb table keeps only in-frame clones and is missing some. The data contain about 15,000 clones, approximately 88% of them singletons. The material sequenced was peripheral blood. These receptor sequences come from a human donor in a cohort sampled during active COVID-19.

The chain carries TRBV24-1 and TRBJ1-1, with a tentative D call TRBD1 (6 bases). V was shortened by 0 bases and J by 5 bases, with 6 bases between the two germline ends. The germline V gene has CDR1 KGHDR and CDR2 SFDVKD. The length of the CDR3 is 13 residues. DNA of the CDR3: TGTGCCACCAGTGATTTGAGGGGGACTGAAGCTTTCTTT. Translating gives CATSDLRGTEAFF.

The chain is built from TRBV7-2 and TRBJ2-5, with D tentatively TRBD1 (7 bases). This CDR3 region has 15 residues. The ends were cut back, 5 bases at V and 5 bases at J, with 18 bases in the middle. Germline V gives CDR1 SGHTA, CDR2 FQGNSA. The CDR3 region has the DNA TGTGCCAGCAGCCCCCGGACAGCAGGGGGGGAGACCCAGTACTTC. Protein product: CASSPRTAGGETQYF.

V and J are TRBV28 and TRBJ2-1, with 11 positions matching TRBD2. CDR1 is MDHEN and CDR2 is SYDVKM in the germline V gene. With 6 bases clipped from V and 7 bases from J, the junction kept 8 bases outside the gene matches. The CDR3 is made up of 15 amino acids. CDR3 residues: CASSPPTSGSNEQFF. The DNA of the CDR3 is TGTGCCAGCAGCCCACCAACTAGCGGGAGTAATGAGCAGTTCTTC.

The V gene is TRBV11-2, the J gene TRBJ2-7; D gene uncertain. The CDR3 has 15 residues. Germline V CDR1 and CDR2: SGHAT, FQNNGV. Trimming shortened V by 1 base and J by 4 bases, and 14 bases separated the two germline ends. The CDR3 bases are TGTGCCAGCAGCTTAGTTCTACAGATCGCTTACGAGCAGTACTTC. Encoded protein: CASSLVLQIAYEQYF.

The V gene is TRBV14, the J gene TRBJ2-2; 11 bases agree with TRBD2. Germline CDR1 and CDR2: SGHDN and FVKESK. The CDR3 spans 15 residues. Trimming at V came to 6 bases and at J to 5 bases, leaving 5 bases not matched to a gene. In DNA, the CDR3 is TGTGCCAGCAGTCATACTAGCGGGAGTACCGGGGAGCTGTTTTTT. Translated: CASSHTSGSTGELFF.

The chain couples TRBV28 to TRBJ2-7; TRBD1 agrees at 11 bases. The CDR3 spans 15 residues. The germline CDR1 and CDR2 sequences are MDHEN and SYDVKM. V dropped 2 bases and J dropped 5; count of bases not matched to a gene: 5. CDR3: CASSLGGTGGNEQYF. CDR3 nucleotides: TGTGCCAGCAGTTTAGGTGGGACAGGGGGTAACGAGCAGTACTTC. Using reference TRBV28 and TRBJ2-7 for the parts outside the CDR3, the full variable domain is DVKVTQSSRYLVKRTGEKVFLECVQDMDHENMFWYRQDPGLGLRLIYFSYDVKMKEKGDIPEGYSVSREKKERFSLILESASTNQTSMYLCASSLGGTGGNEQYFGPGTRLTVT.

The rearrangement links TRBV19 to TRBJ2-7, with D unresolved. The germline V gene encodes CDR1 LNHDA and CDR2 SQIVND (reference sequence). CDR3 length equals 13 residues. V was trimmed by 7 bases and J by 5 bases, leaving 15 bases between them. For the CDR3, the DNA is TGTGCCAGTAACCAGAACACCCTGGACGAGCAGTACTTC. It is translated as CASNQNTLDEQYF. The complete variable domain, with remaining parts taken from reference TRBV19 and TRBJ2-7, reads DGGITQSPKYLFRKEGQNVTLSCEQNLNHDAMYWYRQDPGQGLRLIYYSQIVNDFQKGDIAEGYSVSREKKESFPLTVTSAQKNPTAFYLCASNQNTLDEQYFGPGTRLTVT.

CDR3 protein: CASSPQGQGAYEQYF. The CDR3 coding sequence is TGTGCCAGCTCACCGCAGGGACAGGGGGCTTACGAGCAGTACTTC. The J gene is TRBJ2-7, the V gene TRBV18, with 12 bases matching TRBD1. This CDR3 is built from 15 residues. The V and J ends lost 3 bases and 4 bases, in that order; junction bases with no gene match: 4. Germline V gene lookup returns CDR1 KGHSH and CDR2 LQKENI.

The V and J genes are TRBV6-6 and TRBJ2-7, with 7 bases matching TRBD1. The germline V gene has CDR1 MNHNY and CDR2 SVGAGI (reference sequence). Trimming cost V 6 bases and J 2 bases; bases outside gene matches: 7. This CDR3 is built from 14 residues. The CDR3 nucleotides are TGTGCCAGCAGCCAGGACAGGTCCCCCTACGAGCAGTACTTC. Amino acid sequence: CASSQDRSPYEQYF.

The chain uses TRBV6-6 and TRBJ1-4; D is unclear. Germline V gene sequence: CDR1 MNHNY, CDR2 SVGAGI (reference sequence). CDR3 length: 12 amino acids. Trimming shortened V by 6 bases and J by 3 bases, and 5 bases separated the two germline ends. CDR3 loop: CASRQANEKLFF. CDR3 DNA sequence: TGTGCCAGCAGGCAGGCTAATGAAAAACTGTTTTTT.

The rearrangement uses TRBV6-5 and TRBJ2-7; TRBD2 matches at 8 bases. Germline V gene data show CDR1 as MNHEY and CDR2 as SVGAGI. The V segment lost 2 bases and the J segment 9 bases; nucleotides outside the gene matches: 6. The CDR3 is 13 residues long. The CDR3 is CASSYPGGDRQYF. In nucleotides, the CDR3 is TGTGCCAGCAGTTACCCCGGGGGGGACCGGCAGTACTTC.

The rearrangement uses TRBV7-2 and TRBJ1-5, with 8 nucleotides matching TRBD1. CDR3 size: 15 residues. Germline V CDR1 and CDR2: SGHTA, FQGNSA. J gave up 6 bases and V 3 bases, and 7 bases lay outside the gene matches. The CDR3 bases are TGTGCCAGCAGCTTGGGTGGGACAGGAGTTCAGCCCCAGCATTTT. Amino acids: CASSLGGTGVQPQHF.

The chain recombines TRBV19 with TRBJ2-2, with D uncertain. This CDR3 has 14 residues. From germline, CDR1 is LNHDA and CDR2 SQIVND (reference sequence). V was pared by 3 bases and J by 0 bases, with 5 bases between. The CDR3 spells CASSITANTGELFF. The CDR3 DNA follows: TGTGCCAGTAGTATCACGGCGAACACCGGGGAGCTGTTTTTT.

The count of this clone is one. This chain connects TRBV7-2 to TRBJ1-6; D possibly corresponds to TRBD1 (5 bases). The CDR3 sequence is 16 residues long. The ends were cut back, 5 bases at V and 10 bases at J, with 21 bases in the middle. Germline CDR1 SGHTA, CDR2 FQGNSA. The CDR3 coding sequence is TGTGCCAGCAGCGCTGTGAGCCTGAGGGGAGGATCACCCCTCCACTTT. Protein product: CASSAVSLRGGSPLHF. Combining the CDR3 with reference TRBV7-2 and TRBJ1-6 gives the whole variable domain GAGVSQSPSNKVTEKGKDVELRCDPISGHTALYWYRQSLGQGLEFLIYFQGNSAPDKSGLPSDRFSAERTGGSVSTLTIQRTQQEDSAVYLCASSAVSLRGGSPLHFGNGTRLTVT.

This rearrangement joins TRBV13 to TRBJ2-7, with TRBD2 matching over 10 bases. There are 18 residues in the CDR3. V gave up 5 bases and J gave up 2 bases; unmatched junction bases: 15. CDR1 and CDR2 (germline): PRHDT, FYEKMQ (reference sequence). The CDR3 here is CASSAISGTSVSAYEQYF. The DNA of the CDR3 is TGTGCCAGCAGCGCTATCTCCGGGACTAGCGTTTCAGCCTACGAGCAGTACTTC.

The CDR3 reads CASSVLAGSTDTQYF. The CDR3 DNA reads as TGTGCCAGCAGCGTCTTAGCGGGGTCCACAGATACGCAGTATTTT. The chain employs TRBV9 and TRBJ2-3; 8 bases are a match to TRBD2. The CDR3 has 15 residues. After removal of 2 bases from V and 2 bases from J, the junction contained 4 bases not matched to a gene. In germline, CDR1 is SGDLS, CDR2 YYNGEE.

DNA of the CDR3: TGTGCCAGCAGCGCCGGGACTAGCTCCTACAATGAGCAGTTCTTC. It specifies CASSAGTSSYNEQFF. The V and J genes are TRBV6-5 and TRBJ2-1; 8 bases fit TRBD2. The CDR3 covers 15 residues. Looked up from germline, CDR1 is MNHEY and CDR2 is SVGAGI. After removal of 6 bases from V and 0 bases from J, the junction contained 4 bases not matched to a gene.

The genes are TRBV28 and TRBJ2-5; tentatively, D is TRBD1 (6 bases). Germline V gene sequence: CDR1 MDHEN, CDR2 SYDVKM. The CDR3 runs to 16 residues. Trimming removed 4 bases at V and 5 bases at J, with 20 bases between. The CDR3 sequence: CASSSTGALQGETQYF. As DNA, the CDR3 is TGTGCCAGCAGTTCAACCGGGGCCCTTCAGGGGGAGACCCAGTACTTC.

V gene TRBV7-2 combines with J gene TRBJ1-4; unclear D gene. The V end was cut by 5 bases, the J end by 3 bases, with 13 bases between. The CDR3 length is 15 residues. From germline, CDR1 is SGHTA and CDR2 FQGNSA. The CDR3 protein is CASSRTGDSNEKLFF. CDR3 nucleotides: TGTGCCAGCAGCCGTACCGGGGATTCTAATGAAAAACTGTTTTTT. Complete variable domain (other parts from reference TRBV7-2 and TRBJ1-4): GAGVSQSPSNKVTEKGKDVELRCDPISGHTALYWYRQSLGQGLEFLIYFQGNSAPDKSGLPSDRFSAERTGGSVSTLTIQRTQQEDSAVYLCASSRTGDSNEKLFFGSGTQLSVL.

The chain links TRBV29-1 to TRBJ2-1, with D maybe TRBD2 (6 bases). CDR1 and CDR2 from the germline V gene are SQVTM and ANQGSEA. This CDR3 is built from 14 residues. The V and J ends lost 1 base and 4 bases respectively, with 11 bases between them. CDR3 loop: CSVEVAGIYNEQFF. CDR3 nucleotides: TGCAGCGTTGAAGTCGCGGGAATTTACAATGAGCAGTTCTTC.

J is TRBJ2-5 and V is TRBV20-1; D remains unclear. CDR3 length equals 10 residues. Germline V gene data show CDR1 as DFQATT and CDR2 as SNEGSKA (reference sequence). V lost 4 bases to trimming and J lost 5 bases, with 5 bases between them. The CDR3 spells CSAMRETQYF. The CDR3 DNA is TGCAGTGCTATGCGGGAGACCCAGTACTTC.

This chain connects TRBV28 to TRBJ2-2; D might be TRBD1 (6 bases). Germline values: CDR1 MDHEN, CDR2 SYDVKM. Trimming cost V 11 bases and J 4 bases, with 14 bases left between them. The CDR3 is 13 amino acids. CDR3 DNA: TGTGCCCCCCTGGGACACCGCACCGGGGAGCTGTTTTTT. Its protein is CAPLGHRTGELFF.

The V gene is TRBV13, the J gene TRBJ2-1, with D perhaps matching TRBD2 (8 bases). The germline V gene encodes CDR1 PRHDT and CDR2 FYEKMQ (reference sequence). The CDR3 is 19 amino acids. V was clipped by 5 bases and J by 8 bases, with 31 bases between them. The CDR3: CASSPHRGEFGTRVDEQFF. In DNA, the CDR3 is TGTGCCAGCAGCCCGCACAGGGGAGAATTTGGGACTAGAGTAGATGAGCAGTTCTTC. The full variable domain, in which reference TRBV13 and TRBJ2-1 provide the parts outside the CDR3, is AAGVIQSPRHLIKEKRETATLKCYPIPRHDTVYWYQQGPGQDPQFLISFYEKMQSDKGSIPDRFSAQQFSDYHSELNMSSLELGDSALYFCASSPHRGEFGTRVDEQFFGPGTRLTVL.

This clone came up a few times. The J gene is TRBJ2-7, the V gene TRBV6-6; 8 bases agree with TRBD1. V shed 2 bases and J 2 bases; nucleotides not matched to a gene: 5. Germline V lookup: CDR1 MNHNY, CDR2 SVGAGI (reference sequence). CDR3 length equals 15 residues. CDR3 residues: CASSYDGQGTYEQYF. The CDR3 region has the DNA TGTGCCAGCAGTTACGACGGACAGGGAACCTACGAGCAGTACTTC.

The V gene is TRBV6-5, the J gene TRBJ1-2, with a tentative D call TRBD1 (6 bases). CDR1 MNHEY and CDR2 SVGAGI come from the germline V gene. The CDR3 runs 14 residues. The V end was cut by 8 bases, the J end by 4 bases, with 17 bases between. The CDR3 loop is CASGGVQGSYGYTF. CDR3 nucleotide sequence: TGTGCCAGCGGGGGGGTTCAGGGGTCCTATGGCTACACCTTC.

J is TRBJ1-2 and V is TRBV7-8; D remains unclear. The ends were cut back, 1 base at V and 8 bases at J, with 14 bases in the middle. CDR1 and CDR2 from the germline V gene are SGHVS and FQNEAQ. The CDR3 runs to 14 residues. CDR3 in amino acids: CASSLDGTGIGYTF. The CDR3, as DNA: TGTGCCAGCAGCTTAGACGGCACGGGGATAGGCTACACCTTC.

The V gene is TRBV27, the J gene TRBJ1-6, with TRBD1 matching over 8 bases. The CDR3 consists of 14 residues. CDR1 MNHEY and CDR2 SMNVEV come from the germline V gene (reference sequence). Trimming took 5 bases from V and 8 from J; bases not matched to a gene: 5. The CDR3 protein is CASSLDRADSPLHF. The CDR3 DNA is TGTGCCAGCAGTCTGGACAGGGCTGATTCACCCCTCCACTTT.

The rearrangement uses TRBV7-9 and TRBJ1-2, with D possibly matching TRBD1 (5 bases). Between the trimmed V and J ends, which lost 1 base and 7 bases, there was a span of 13 bases. The CDR3 runs 14 residues. Germline-derived CDR1 and CDR2 are SEHNR and FQNEAQ (reference sequence). CDR3 sequence (DNA): TGTGCCAGCAGCTTAGAGGCAGGGAATGCTGGCTACACCTTC. Its protein is CASSLEAGNAGYTF.

The chain combines TRBV7-3 with TRBJ2-1, with 7 bases that match TRBD2. Looked up from germline, CDR1 is SGHTA and CDR2 is FQGTGA. The CDR3 covers 18 residues. The trim removed 0 bases at V and 5 bases at J, leaving 13 bases unmatched. The CDR3 loop is CASSLTPTGLGGNNEQFF. The CDR3 bases are TGTGCCAGCAGCTTAACGCCAACCGGACTAGGTGGTAACAATGAGCAGTTCTTC.

This sequence joins TRBV29-1 and TRBJ2-3; tentative D call: TRBD1 (6 bases). The V end was cut by 5 bases, the J end by 6 bases, with 15 bases between. The germline gives CDR1 SQVTM, CDR2 ANQGSEA. The CDR3 extends over 13 amino acids. For the CDR3, the DNA is TGCAGCGTTTGGGCAGGGGATTTGGATACGCAGTATTTT. Translation gives CSVWAGDLDTQYF.